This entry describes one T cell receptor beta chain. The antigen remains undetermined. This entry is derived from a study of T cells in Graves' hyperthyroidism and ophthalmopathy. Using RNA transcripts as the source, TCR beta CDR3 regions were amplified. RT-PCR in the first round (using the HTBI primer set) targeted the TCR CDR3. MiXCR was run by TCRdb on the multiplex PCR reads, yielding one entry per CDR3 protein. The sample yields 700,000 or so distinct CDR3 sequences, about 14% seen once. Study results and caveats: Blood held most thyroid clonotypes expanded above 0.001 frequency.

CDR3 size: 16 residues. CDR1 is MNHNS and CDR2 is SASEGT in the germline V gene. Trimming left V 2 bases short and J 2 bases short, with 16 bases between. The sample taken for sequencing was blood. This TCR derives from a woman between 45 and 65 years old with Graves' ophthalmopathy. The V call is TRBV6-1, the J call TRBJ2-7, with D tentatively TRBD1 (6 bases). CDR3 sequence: CASSERDTSWPYEQYF. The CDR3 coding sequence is TGTGCCAGCAGTGAAAGGGACACCTCATGGCCCTACGAGCAGTACTTC.